These 18 T cell receptor beta chains were sequenced from one sample in a study of CD4 T cells in relation to SARS-CoV-2 and coronaviruses. Repertoires were generated with immunoSEQ multiplex PCR, while TCRdb's copy carries only in-frame clones and drops some. The table has around 25,000 clones, 73% seen once; the top ten hold 20% to 25%. No antigens are known for them. The unexposed donors gave CD4+ T cells in about 2011-2018, prior to COVID-19. Isolation of CD4+ T cells took place after about 10 days in culture. Sequencing input: CD4+ T cells from PBMCs, cultured in vitro. Every receptor here comes from a human donor in good health.

This clone was seen a few times. The J gene is TRBJ2-3, the V gene TRBV18; no clear D gene. Germline-derived CDR1 and CDR2 are KGHSH and LQKENI. V dropped 5 bases and J dropped 3 bases, with 6 bases sitting between them. CDR3 length: 12 residues. The CDR3 is CASSSVTDTQYF. The CDR3 DNA is TGTGCCAGCTCATCGGTTACAGATACGCAGTATTTT. Full variable domain (missing parts from reference TRBV18 and TRBJ2-3): NAGVMQNPRHLVRRRGQEARLRCSPMKGHSHVYWYRQLPEEGLKFMVYLQKENIIDESGMPKERFSAEFPKEGPSILRIQQVVRGDSAAYFCASSSVTDTQYFGPGTRLTVL.

V is TRBV10-2 and J is TRBJ1-2; D gene ambiguous. The CDR3 has 16 residues. Germline loops: CDR1 WSHSY, CDR2 SAAADI. With 0 bases removed from V and 0 bases from J, the gap between germline ends came to 11 bases. This chain's CDR3 is CASSESPGRANYGYTF. DNA of the CDR3: TGCGCCAGCAGTGAGTCCCCAGGAAGAGCTAACTATGGCTACACCTTC.

This rearrangement joins TRBV29-1 to TRBJ2-2, with D perhaps matching TRBD1 or TRBD2 (5 bases each). Deletions cut 5 bases from V and 6 bases from J, with 13 bases between. Germline V gene sequence: CDR1 SQVTM, CDR2 ANQGSEA. The CDR3 extends over 13 amino acids. The CDR3 DNA reads TGCAGCGTTCAAAAGCAGGGAGCCGGGGAGCTGTTTTTT. Residues: CSVQKQGAGELFF.

The CDR3 region has the DNA TGTGCCAGCAGTGCCTCGACAGGGGTGGTAAATGAGCAGTTCTTC. It encodes CASSASTGVVNEQFF. The chain joins TRBV25-1 to TRBJ2-1; TRBD1 aligns across 8 bases. This CDR3 spans 15 amino acids. V shed 4 bases and J 7 bases; nucleotides not matched to a gene: 9. Germline V gene lookup returns CDR1 MGHDK and CDR2 SYGVNS.

This clone has only a few counts. The chain employs TRBV9 and TRBJ2-7, with D tentatively TRBD2 (5 bases). Trimming removed 0 bases from V and 1 base from J, with 8 bases in between. The CDR3 length is 14 residues. Looked up from germline, CDR1 is SGDLS and CDR2 is YYNGEE. The CDR3 spells CASSVAGLSYEQYF. CDR3 DNA: TGTGCCAGCAGCGTAGCGGGGTTATCCTACGAGCAGTACTTC.

This chain joins TRBV5-1 and TRBJ1-2, with D perhaps matching TRBD1 (5 bases). Germline lookup yields CDR1 SGHRS and CDR2 YFSETQ. V was cut by 3 bases and J by 1 base, with 13 bases left in between. The CDR3 covers 15 residues. The CDR3 protein is CASSSDRQHNYGYTF. CDR3 DNA sequence: TGCGCCAGCAGCTCCGACCGACAGCATAACTATGGCTACACCTTC.

This clone came up once. The rearrangement links TRBV4-1 to TRBJ1-4; TRBD1 is a possible D gene (6 bases). Germline V gene lookup returns CDR1 MGHRA and CDR2 YSYEKL. CDR3 size: 14 residues. V lost 1 base to trimming and J lost 7 bases, with 10 bases between them. The chain's CDR3 is CASSQVRGIEKLFF. The CDR3 nucleotides read TGCGCCAGCAGCCAAGTCAGGGGTATTGAAAAACTGTTTTTT.

The chain combines TRBV4-3 with TRBJ2-1, with D possibly being TRBD2 (6 bases). V was pared by 1 base and J by 9 bases, with 16 bases between. This CDR3 contains 15 residues. Germline V lookup: CDR1 LGHNA, CDR2 YSLEER. The CDR3 DNA follows: TGCGCCAGCAGCCAAGTCTCAAGACTAGTATCTGAGCAGTTCTTC. Residues: CASSQVSRLVSEQFF.

The chain employs TRBV6-7 and TRBJ2-7; D is unclear. TRBV6-7 is an ORF; its function is uncertain. The CDR3 contains 15 residues. The V end lost 5 bases, the J end lost 0 bases, and 14 bases lay between the germline ends. The CDR3 DNA sequence: TGTGCCAGCAGTGAAGAAGGAAGGAGCTCCTACGAGCAGTACTTC. Protein sequence: CASSEEGRSSYEQYF.

This clone was picked up one time. The chain has TRBV5-1 and TRBJ2-1; 9 bases map to TRBD2. Germline values: CDR1 SGHRS, CDR2 YFSETQ. CDR3 length equals 16 residues. J was trimmed by 1 base and V by 4 bases; bases with no gene match: 6. The CDR3: CASSLNSGGSYNEQFF. CDR3 nucleotide sequence: TGCGCCAGCAGCCTCAATAGCGGGGGATCCTACAATGAGCAGTTCTTC. The full variable domain, its missing parts supplied by reference TRBV5-1 and TRBJ2-1, is KAGVTQTPRYLIKTRGQQVTLSCSPISGHRSVSWYQQTPGQGLQFLFEYFSETQRNKGNFPGRFSGRQFSNSRSEMNVSTLELGDSALYLCASSLNSGGSYNEQFFGPGTRLTVL.

The chain recombines TRBV21-1 with TRBJ1-4; TRBD1 reflects the table's D call only, with no check against the DNA. TRBV21-1 is described as a pseudogene. This CDR3 spans 14 amino acids. CDR3 in amino acids: CARTQDRGNEKLFF. DNA of the CDR3: TGTGCCAGAACCCAGGACAGGGGCAATGAAAAACTGTTTTTT.

Only a few counts were recorded for this clone. The CDR3 coding sequence is TGCAGCGTTGAACGGAGCGGGAGCTACAATGAGCAGTTCTTC. Translated, it gives CSVERSGSYNEQFF. The chain uses TRBV29-1 and TRBJ2-1; 8 nucleotides match TRBD2. Germline V CDR1 and CDR2: SQVTM, ANQGSEA. This CDR3 contains 14 residues. Trimming took 2 bases from V and 3 from J; bases not matched to a gene: 3.

This chain uses TRBV18 with TRBJ2-1, with D hard to call. V lost 5 bases to trimming and J lost 8 bases, with 25 bases between them. Germline values: CDR1 KGHSH, CDR2 LQKENI. This CDR3 has 17 residues. The CDR3: CASSSGPYSPGLDEQFF. The DNA for the CDR3 is TGTGCCAGCTCATCCGGTCCATACTCACCAGGTTTGGATGAGCAGTTCTTC.

The chain combines TRBV27 with TRBJ2-3, with D hard to call. The CDR3 spans 13 residues. CDR1 MNHEY and CDR2 SMNVEV come from the germline V gene (reference sequence). V was clipped by 8 bases and J by 2 bases, with 11 bases between them. This CDR3 is CASSNAPTDTQYF. The DNA of the CDR3 is TGTGCCAGCTCCAACGCCCCCACAGATACGCAGTATTTT.

The V and J genes are TRBV12-3 or TRBV12-4 and TRBJ1-2, with D unresolved. There are 12 residues in the CDR3. With 4 bases removed from V and 4 bases from J, the gap between germline ends came to 7 bases. CDR3 region: CASSSEFYGYTF. CDR3 sequence (DNA): TGTGCCAGCAGTTCCGAGTTCTATGGCTACACCTTC.

The chain has TRBV2 and TRBJ1-1; no firm D call. Trimming left V 7 bases short and J 11 bases short, with 14 bases between. The CDR3 runs 11 residues. CDR1 and CDR2 from the germline V gene are SNHLY and FYNNEI. The CDR3 sequence: CASIVVTRAFF. The CDR3 DNA follows: TGTGCCAGCATTGTGGTGACGCGGGCTTTCTTT. Filled out from reference TRBV2 and TRBJ1-1, the complete variable domain reads EPEVTQTPSHQVTQMGQEVILRCVPISNHLYFYWYRQILGQKVEFLVSFYNNEISEKSEIFDDQFSVERPDGSNFTLKIRSTKLEDSAMYFCASIVVTRAFFGQGTRLTVV.

The genes are TRBV4-3 and TRBJ2-7; possibly TRBD1 or TRBD2 for D (5 bases each). The germline gives CDR1 LGHNA, CDR2 YSLEER. V was pared by 0 bases and J by 6 bases, with 12 bases between. The CDR3 length is 14 residues. The DNA of the CDR3 is TGCGCCAGCAGCCAAGAGAAGGGACGGCGCGAGCAGTACTTC. Protein: CASSQEKGRREQYF.

The CDR3 region is CASSVGGGDTGELFF. The CDR3 DNA is TGTGCCAGCAGCGTAGGAGGGGGGGACACCGGGGAGCTGTTTTTT. The chain joins TRBV9 to TRBJ2-2; D perhaps matches TRBD2 (7 bases). V dropped 0 bases and J dropped 3 bases, with 9 bases sitting between them. The germline V gene encodes CDR1 SGDLS and CDR2 YYNGEE. This CDR3 has 15 residues.